The rows below give T cell receptor beta chains drawn from one sample of a study of Ad26.COV2.S vaccination and SARS-CoV-2 variants. Clones were sequenced by immunoSEQ multiplex PCR, and TCRdb holds only the in-frame ones, with some missing. Found here are hundreds of thousands of clones, about 88% of them singletons; the top ten hold 6.4%. The input for sequencing was peripheral blood, taken in a trial of Ad26.COV2.S vaccine versus placebo. The receptors here all came from a person between 18 and 59 years old who received the Ad26.COV2.S COVID-19 vaccine or a placebo. Each CDR3 is given with its conserved first and last residue. The D gene is left open where the match is weak. Clone size is not always given. Where it is, it says once, few, many or a class for expanded clones.

size,V,D,J,DNA,CDR3
NA,TRBV7-9,NA,TRBJ2-7,TGTGCCAGCAGCTCAGGGCAGACTCTTTCCTACGAGCAGTACTTC,CASSSGQTLSYEQYF
once,TRBV7-2,NA,TRBJ2-7,TGTGCCAGCAGCTTAGCGGCTCTCTACGAGCAGTACTTC,CASSLAALYEQYF
NA,TRBV9,TRBD1,TRBJ2-7,TGTGCCAGCAGCGTAGATCCAGGGGGAAATTACGAGCAGTACTTC,CASSVDPGGNYEQYF
NA,TRBV5-5,NA,TRBJ1-1,TGTGCCAGCAGCGAAAATATAGAGGCTTTCTTT,CASSENIEAFF
NA,TRBV6-2/TRBV6-3,NA,TRBJ1-1,TGTGCCAGCAGTTCAGAGTGGAGCACTGAAGCTTTCTTT,CASSSEWSTEAFF
NA,TRBV18,NA,TRBJ2-1,TGTGCCAGCTCACCACCGGAGGGGGCCCACTACAATGAGCAGTTCTTC,CASSPPEGAHYNEQFF
NA,TRBV29-1,NA,TRBJ2-5,TGCAGCGTTGACAGAAACCAAGAGACCCAGTACTTC,CSVDRNQETQYF
NA,TRBV19,TRBD1,TRBJ1-2,TGTGCCAGTAGTACCCGGGGACAGGGTTATGGCTACACCTTC,CASSTRGQGYGYTF
NA,TRBV5-1,NA,TRBJ1-3,TGCGCCAGCAGCGCCCCCGGACAAAACTCTGGAAACACCATATATTTT,CASSAPGQNSGNTIYF
NA,TRBV11-3,NA,TRBJ2-7,TGTGCCAGCAGCTTAGGGGGGACTGCCTACGAGCAGTACTTC,CASSLGGTAYEQYF